The present T cell receptor beta chain was sequenced within a study of T cell repertoires in cytomegalovirus infection (dated by TCRdb to about 2019). Regarding the research as a whole: Donor HLA type was relevant to the analysis, because carriage of CMV infection together with the matching HLA type was indicated by public TCR beta signatures.

V is reduced by 6 bases and J by 4 bases, leaving a spacing of 13 bases between them. The CDR3 starts with the cysteine, ends with the phenylalanine, and has 15 residues. CDR3 DNA only is kept here, 45 bases in frame from base 1. The paper as a whole reports these results and caveats: In both this cohort and an independent approximately 400-donor cohort, the cumulative frequency of public TCR beta family members distinguished carriers of CMV infection plus the relevant HLA type. The ex vivo response was dominated by HLA-C-restricted CMV-specific TCR beta clonotypes, which also provided the single most frequent clonotype in two of eight donors.

Sequenced on an Illumina HiSeq 1500. TCRdb ran its own pipeline on the public reads, namely fastp trimming at Q25 and MiXCR clone calling, and kept in-frame beta chains. Entries that share a CDR3 protein sequence are merged under the most common genes and DNA. The sample table holds roughly 720,000 distinct CDR3 sequences, of which roughly a third were seen once. The leading ten clones occupy around 2.8% of the sample. Points on this clonotype: The clone's antigen remains unknown. Base qualities are not provided; no much larger clone lies one nucleotide away.

This TCR was recovered from a human donor in good health (CMV status not recorded). Some clones in this sample may be carry-over from other donors' samples. Sequenced material: PBMCs. The chain joins TRBV12-3 or TRBV12-4 to TRBJ1-6; TRBD1 is a weak D gene call, 5 bases matching. The CDR3 loop reads CASRQGRTYNSPLHF. Here is the DNA: TGTGCCAGCAGGCAGGGACGGACATATAATTCACCCCTCCACTTT.